Below are 19 T cell receptor beta chains sequenced from a single sample in a study of CXCR3-negative and CXCR3-positive naive CD8 T cells. The method, 5' RACE with UMI labels, was used to prepare the TRB cDNA libraries. After re-calling the 5' RACE reads, TCRdb lists one entry per CDR3 protein, DNA absent. This listing includes around 140,000 distinct CDR3 sequences. General observations from the study: Researchers report that CXCR3-positive naive cells carry more hydrophobic TRB CDR3s than CXCR3-negative naive cells.

These receptors have no identified antigens. Input material: naive CXCR3+ CD8+ T cells from blood. The subset here: CD45RO-CCR7+CD27+CD95- naive CD8+ T cells expressing CXCR3 (TNR3+). These receptors came from a human donor in good health. Some clones in this sample may be carry-over from other donors' samples.

The chain combines TRBV7-9 with TRBJ1-5; TCRdb lists TRBD1, though no DNA is available to test this call. Per the germline V gene, CDR1 is SEHNR and CDR2 is FQNEAQ (reference sequence). The CDR3 runs 16 residues. The CDR3: CASSLEGQAGNQPQHF.

V gene TRBV5-5 combines with J gene TRBJ2-1; TCRdb picks TRBD1, but there is no DNA to check that call. The CDR3 is 18 amino acids. Germline CDR1 and CDR2: SGHKS and YYEKEE (reference sequence). The CDR3 here is CASSSPRDRGRGYNEQFF.

V and J are TRBV13 and TRBJ1-2; checking the TCRdb D call of TRBD1 is not possible without DNA. The CDR3 runs to 15 residues. Germline loops: CDR1 PRHDT, CDR2 FYEKMQ (reference sequence). The CDR3 region is CASSPRGQGSFGYTF.

V is TRBV5-1 and J is TRBJ2-7; without DNA, the TCRdb call of TRBD1 cannot be checked. The CDR3 sequence is 17 residues long. CDR1 and CDR2 from the germline V gene are SGHRS and YFSETQ. The CDR3: CASSPEMAGVLSYEQYF.

The rearrangement joins TRBV7-9 to TRBJ2-7. This CDR3 is 13 amino acids long. Per germline, CDR1 SEHNR and CDR2 FQNEAQ (reference sequence). The CDR3 reads CASSATPDYEQYF.

The chain recombines TRBV4-1 with TRBJ2-7. CDR1 and CDR2 from the germline V gene are MGHRA and YSYEKL. The length of the CDR3 is 15 residues. CDR3 in amino acids: CASSQGNRGSYEQYF.

The genes are TRBV7-6 and TRBJ2-7; the D call of TRBD1 rests on TCRdb alone, since no DNA is present to check it. The CDR3 length is 14 residues. From germline, CDR1 is SGHVS and CDR2 FNYEAQ. CDR3 in amino acids: CASSSFVGGLEQYF. Together with reference TRBV7-6 and TRBJ2-7, the CDR3 gives the full variable domain: GAGVSQSPRYKVTKRGQDVALRCDPISGHVSLYWYRQALGQGPEFLTYFNYEAQQDKSGLPNDRFSAERPEGSISTLTIQRTEQRDSAMYRCASSSFVGGLEQYFGPGTRLTVT.

The genes are TRBV6-5 and TRBJ2-5; TCRdb's D call, TRBD2, is unchecked because there is no DNA. The CDR3 contains 16 residues. Germline CDR1 is MNHEY and CDR2 is SVGAGI. CDR3 residues: CASSYAPGPWGETQYF.

V and J are TRBV19 and TRBJ2-1; lacking DNA, the TRBD2 call made by TCRdb goes unchecked. Germline CDR1 LNHDA, CDR2 SQIVND (reference sequence). The CDR3 loop spans 13 amino acids. CDR3 in amino acids: CASRTSGGNEQFF.

The chain couples TRBV28 to TRBJ2-7; TCRdb picks TRBD2, but there is no DNA to check that call. The CDR3 totals 17 residues. Looked up from germline, CDR1 is MDHEN and CDR2 is SYDVKM. The CDR3 sequence: CASSPGTSGGSSYEQYF.

The chain uses TRBV7-9 and TRBJ1-1; the TCRdb D gene call, TRBD1, has no DNA to confirm it. The length of the CDR3 is 14 residues. CDR1 and CDR2 from the germline V gene are SEHNR and FQNEAQ (reference sequence). The CDR3 reads CASSIQGANTEAFF.

This chain joins TRBV5-1 and TRBJ2-7; no DNA is available, so the TRBD1 call from TCRdb remains unchecked. The germline V gene has CDR1 SGHRS and CDR2 YFSETQ. The CDR3 is made up of 17 amino acids. This chain's CDR3 is CASSLGPTGENPYEQYF. The full variable domain, completed using reference TRBV5-1 and TRBJ2-7, is KAGVTQTPRYLIKTRGQQVTLSCSPISGHRSVSWYQQTPGQGLQFLFEYFSETQRNKGNFPGRFSGRQFSNSRSEMNVSTLELGDSALYLCASSLGPTGENPYEQYFGPGTRLTVT.

This chain links TRBV2 with TRBJ2-1; TCRdb outputs TRBD1, but without DNA this stays unchecked. CDR3 length equals 15 residues. Looked up from germline, CDR1 is SNHLY and CDR2 is FYNNEI. CDR3: CASLSGQGFHNEQFF. The whole variable domain, filled in from reference TRBV2 and TRBJ2-1, reads EPEVTQTPSHQVTQMGQEVILRCVPISNHLYFYWYRQILGQKVEFLVSFYNNEISEKSEIFDDQFSVERPDGSNFTLKIRSTKLEDSAMYFCASLSGQGFHNEQFFGPGTRLTVL.

The rearrangement uses TRBV12-3 or TRBV12-4 and TRBJ1-5. CDR3 length: 14 residues. The CDR3 region is CASSLNPSYQPQHF.

The chain couples TRBV7-8 to TRBJ2-5; TCRdb picks TRBD2, but there is no DNA to check that call. The CDR3 is 15 amino acids. CDR1 is SGHVS, CDR2 FQNEAQ, per germline. The CDR3 sequence is CASTLTARIKETQYF. Supplemented by reference TRBV7-8 and TRBJ2-5, the full variable domain reads GAGVSQSPRYKVAKRGQDVALRCDPISGHVSLFWYQQALGQGPEFLTYFQNEAQLDKSGLPSDRFFAERPEGSVSTLKIQRTQQEDSAVYLCASTLTARIKETQYFGPGTRLLVL.

CDR3 loop: CASRIGTGNTEAFF. This rearrangement joins TRBV19 to TRBJ1-1; no DNA is available, so the TRBD1 call from TCRdb remains unchecked. The CDR3 extends over 14 amino acids. Germline V gene sequence: CDR1 LNHDA, CDR2 SQIVND (reference sequence).

The rearrangement joins TRBV7-2 to TRBJ1-1; TCRdb reports TRBD1, a call that lacks DNA to check it against. CDR1 is SGHTA and CDR2 is FQGNSA in the germline V gene. The CDR3 contains 14 residues. The CDR3 spells CASSQTVANTEAFF.

The chain carries TRBV28 and TRBJ2-7; TCRdb's D call of TRBD1 is untestable without DNA. Germline values: CDR1 MDHEN, CDR2 SYDVKM. CDR3 length: 15 residues. This chain's CDR3 is CASSLYGGQPYEQYF. Full variable domain (missing parts from reference TRBV28 and TRBJ2-7): DVKVTQSSRYLVKRTGEKVFLECVQDMDHENMFWYRQDPGLGLRLIYFSYDVKMKEKGDIPEGYSVSREKKERFSLILESASTNQTSMYLCASSLYGGQPYEQYFGPGTRLTVT.

This rearrangement joins TRBV20-1 to TRBJ2-7; the D gene TCRdb calls, TRBD1, cannot be checked with no DNA. The germline V gene has CDR1 DFQATT and CDR2 SNEGSKA (reference sequence). The CDR3 contains 15 residues. The CDR3 here is CSAKERTGFSYEQYF.